Shown below are 19 T cell receptor beta chains from a single sample sequenced in a study of blood T cell repertoires in COVID-19. Assay: immunoSEQ multiplex PCR; the TCRdb copy retains only in-frame clones and omits some. Of about 98,000 clones listed, 82% are singletons. Sequencing was performed on peripheral blood. Receptor source: a man aged 80 or over with acute or convalescent COVID-19.

The CDR3 nucleotides are TGTGCCTGGAGTCCAGGGACTTACGAGCAGTACTTC. Amino acids: CAWSPGTYEQYF. The rearrangement joins TRBV30 to TRBJ2-7, with D perhaps TRBD2 (6 bases). Germline V CDR1 and CDR2: GTSNPN, SVGIG (reference sequence). The CDR3 spans 12 residues. The V end was cut by 2 bases, the J end by 4 bases, with 9 bases between.

The gene calls are TRBV9 and TRBJ2-2; TRBD2 is a possible D gene (6 bases). The V gene's germline CDR1 is SGDLS and CDR2 YYNGEE. Trimming shortened V by 4 bases and J by 4 bases, and 17 bases separated the two germline ends. The CDR3 has 16 residues. The CDR3 nucleotides are TGTGCCAGCAGCTATTCCGGGCCCGGGGGCACCGGGGAGCTGTTTTTT. Encoded protein: CASSYSGPGGTGELFF.

This clone was picked up one time. The chain has TRBV6-2 or TRBV6-3 and TRBJ1-2; 7 nucleotides agree with TRBD1. Germline V gene sequence: CDR1 MNHEY, CDR2 SVGEGT. Trimming took 4 bases from V and 3 from J; bases not matched to a gene: 5. The CDR3 totals 14 residues. The DNA of the CDR3 is TGTGCCAGCAGTTCCGCAGGGGGAGACTATGGCTACACCTTC. Protein sequence: CASSSAGGDYGYTF.

This clone has only a few counts. The CDR3 DNA reads as TGCGCCAGCAGCTTGTTAGCAGCTAGCTCCTACAATGAGCAGTTCTTC. Translating gives CASSLLAASSYNEQFF. This rearrangement joins TRBV5-1 to TRBJ2-1; D gene unclear. This CDR3 region has 16 residues. V was trimmed by 1 base and J by 0 bases, leaving 11 bases between them. CDR1 and CDR2 from the germline V gene are SGHRS and YFSETQ.

There are a few counts of this clone. V gene TRBV6-5 combines with J gene TRBJ2-1; a weak D match, TRBD2 (6 bases). This CDR3 has 11 residues. V lost 8 bases and J 9 bases, leaving 11 bases between the germline ends. Looked up from germline, CDR1 is MNHEY and CDR2 is SVGAGI. This chain's CDR3 is CASFLAFEQFF. CDR3 coding DNA: TGTGCCAGCTTTCTAGCGTTTGAGCAGTTCTTC.

This chain connects TRBV5-5 to TRBJ2-3; D not resolved. V gave up 0 bases and J gave up 5 bases, with 22 bases separating them. CDR1 and CDR2 (germline): SGHKS, YYEKEE (reference sequence). The CDR3 covers 18 residues. CDR3 DNA sequence: TGTGCCAGCAGCTTGGGCCCGTGGGCCCTAACGACGAGAGATACGCAGTATTTT. It encodes CASSLGPWALTTRDTQYF.

This chain uses TRBV19 with TRBJ1-4, with 9 positions matching TRBD1. V was clipped by 3 bases and J by 8 bases; unmatched bases: 10. This CDR3 comprises 16 residues. Germline CDR1 and CDR2: LNHDA and SQIVND (reference sequence). CDR3 coding DNA: TGTGCCAGTAGTATCTACGGGACAGGGAGAATAGAAAAACTGTTTTTT. As protein: CASSIYGTGRIEKLFF.

The chain employs TRBV18 and TRBJ1-2, with 8 bases identical to TRBD1. The CDR3 covers 15 residues. V dropped 4 bases and J dropped 0; count of bases not matched to a gene: 4. Per germline, CDR1 KGHSH and CDR2 LQKENI. CDR3: CASSQGQATNYGYTF. The CDR3 bases are TGTGCCAGCTCACAGGGACAGGCCACTAACTATGGCTACACCTTC.

The J gene is TRBJ1-4, the V gene TRBV5-1; D is perhaps TRBD1 (6 bases). The CDR3 runs to 16 residues. Germline assignment: CDR1 SGHRS and CDR2 YFSETQ. Trimming took off 4 bases at V and 5 bases at J, with 18 bases between the two ends. The CDR3 DNA follows: TGCGCCAGCAGCCCGGAACAGGGAGGGGGAAATGAAAAACTGTTTTTT. Amino acid sequence: CASSPEQGGGNEKLFF. The complete variable domain, with remaining parts taken from reference TRBV5-1 and TRBJ1-4, reads KAGVTQTPRYLIKTRGQQVTLSCSPISGHRSVSWYQQTPGQGLQFLFEYFSETQRNKGNFPGRFSGRQFSNSRSEMNVSTLELGDSALYLCASSPEQGGGNEKLFFGSGTQLSVL.

The J gene is TRBJ2-3, the V gene TRBV12-5; TRBD2 matches 8 bases. CDR3 length equals 15 residues. CDR1 is LGHNT, CDR2 FRNRAP, per germline. After removal of 1 base from V and 2 bases from J, the junction contained 2 bases not matched to a gene. In DNA, the CDR3 is TGTGCTAGTGGTTTGGCCGGGAGGGACACAGATACGCAGTATTTT. Encoded protein: CASGLAGRDTDTQYF.

This chain joins TRBV30 and TRBJ2-7; D gene uncertain. There are 13 residues in the CDR3. Germline lookup yields CDR1 GTSNPN and CDR2 SVGIG (reference sequence). The V end lost 0 bases, the J end lost 3 bases, and 9 bases lay between the germline ends. The CDR3 loop is CAWSVPAGYEQYF. CDR3 coding DNA: TGTGCCTGGAGTGTACCCGCCGGCTACGAGCAGTACTTC.

The rearrangement joins TRBV29-1 to TRBJ2-7, with 14 positions matching TRBD2. This CDR3 region has 16 residues. Per germline, CDR1 SQVTM and CDR2 ANQGSEA. Trimming removed 6 bases from V and 4 bases from J; junction bases left unmatched: 11. CDR3 sequence: CSVAGLAGAPPYEQYF. The CDR3 DNA is TGCAGCGTAGCGGGACTAGCGGGAGCACCCCCGTACGAGCAGTACTTC.

This chain links TRBV7-9 with TRBJ1-1, with D hard to call. Germline V gene lookup returns CDR1 SEHNR and CDR2 FQNEAQ (reference sequence). This CDR3 comprises 17 residues. V lost 5 bases to trimming and J lost 0 bases, with 19 bases between them. DNA for the CDR3: TGTGCCAGCAGCCCGAGGGCGGGGTCGAGATTGAACACTGAAGCTTTCTTT. Encoded protein: CASSPRAGSRLNTEAFF.

This chain connects TRBV6-5 to TRBJ2-3; 8 nucleotides match TRBD2. The CDR3 sequence is 15 residues long. Looked up from germline, CDR1 is MNHEY and CDR2 is SVGAGI. The ends lost 7 bases at V and 3 bases at J; junction bases unmatched: 9. The CDR3 protein is CASTRSGSFTDTQYF. Written as DNA, the CDR3 is TGTGCCAGCACCAGAAGCGGGAGCTTTACAGATACGCAGTATTTT.

The rearrangement uses TRBV9 and TRBJ2-2; the D gene is possibly TRBD2 (5 bases). The CDR3 length is 16 residues. Trimming removed 1 base at V and 4 bases at J, with 14 bases between. CDR1 SGDLS and CDR2 YYNGEE come from the germline V gene. The CDR3 is CASSVISLASTGELFF. The CDR3 DNA reads TGTGCCAGCAGCGTAATCTCGCTAGCAAGCACCGGGGAGCTGTTTTTT.

The sample holds one count of this clone. The chain combines TRBV7-9 with TRBJ2-7; D is possibly TRBD2 (6 bases). With 5 bases removed from V and 2 bases from J, the gap between germline ends came to 16 bases. The germline gives CDR1 SEHNR, CDR2 FQNEAQ (reference sequence). This CDR3 spans 15 amino acids. The CDR3 DNA is TGTGCCAGCAGCCCCCTAATGGGGGGTACCTACGAGCAGTACTTC. This sequence encodes CASSPLMGGTYEQYF.

The chain carries TRBV3-1 (or the pseudogene TRBV3-2) and TRBJ2-2, with 10 bases fitting TRBD2. J was trimmed by 5 bases and V by 1 base; bases with no gene match: 7. CDR3 size: 17 residues. Germline CDR1 is LGHDT and CDR2 is YNNKEL (reference sequence). This CDR3 is CASSQASGGPRTGELFF. The CDR3 DNA reads as TGTGCCAGCAGCCAAGCTAGCGGGGGCCCGAGGACCGGGGAGCTGTTTTTT.

This chain links TRBV6-6 with TRBJ1-3; the match to TRBD1 covers 9 bases. The CDR3 length is 14 residues. V was pared by 6 bases and J by 2 bases, with 2 bases of the junction left unmatched. The germline V gene encodes CDR1 MNHNY and CDR2 SVGAGI (reference sequence). CDR3 sequence: CASSTGGPGNTIYF. CDR3 bases: TGTGCCAGCAGCACAGGGGGCCCTGGAAACACCATATATTTT.

This clone is a singleton in its sample. The chain couples TRBV7-2 to TRBJ2-3, with 9 bases lining up with TRBD2. Germline V CDR1 and CDR2: SGHTA, FQGNSA. V shed 1 base and J 6 bases; nucleotides not matched to a gene: 8. The CDR3 extends over 16 amino acids. The CDR3 DNA reads TGTGCCAGCAGCTTAGGGACAGCGGGGGGACAGGATACGCAGTATTTT. It encodes CASSLGTAGGQDTQYF.